A single sample is the source of the 11 T cell receptor beta chains below, sequenced in a study of OX40 agonist ivuxolimab in advanced cancers. Sequenced by immunoSEQ multiplex PCR; TCRdb stores in-frame clones only, minus some. This sample has around 95,000 clones, with approximately 90% found just once. Specimen: CD4+ or CD8+ T cells sorted from blood, collected in a trial of the OX40 agonist ivuxolimab. All receptors derive from an adult with an advanced solid tumor such as melanoma, head and neck, liver or kidney cancer.

The chain recombines TRBV11-2 with TRBJ2-3; D is possibly TRBD1 (6 bases). CDR3 length: 15 residues. Trimming cost V 4 bases and J 0 bases, with 11 bases left between them. Germline CDR1 and CDR2: SGHAT and FQNNGV. In DNA form, the CDR3 reads TGTGCCAGCAGCTCCCGCAGGGGAAGCACAGATACGCAGTATTTT. Protein sequence: CASSSRRGSTDTQYF.

A note on this clone: At one end, the junction sequence differs from germline, possibly due to a read error. This chain joins TRBV28 and TRBJ1-4, with 9 bases fitting TRBD1. The CDR3 sequence is 15 residues long. Germline-derived CDR1 and CDR2 are MDHEN and SYDVKM. Written as DNA, the CDR3 is TGTGCCGGCAGTAAGGACAGGGGAGCTAATGAAAAACTGTTTTTT. Protein: CAGSKDRGANEKLFF.

This chain uses TRBV4-1 with TRBJ1-5, with 11 bases fitting TRBD1. This CDR3 region has 16 residues. Germline lookup yields CDR1 MGHRA and CDR2 YSYEKL. The V gene end was trimmed by 5 bases and the J gene end by 5 bases; junction bases not matched to a gene: 8. This CDR3 is CASSKGGTGGDQPQHF. DNA for the CDR3: TGCGCCAGCAGCAAGGGCGGGACAGGGGGTGATCAGCCCCAGCATTTT.

This clone was detected once. The chain couples TRBV5-8 to TRBJ2-3; TRBD2 agrees at 8 bases. Germline V lookup: CDR1 SGHTS, CDR2 YDEGEE. J was trimmed by 6 bases and V by 0 bases; bases with no gene match: 0. This CDR3 has 13 amino acids. The CDR3 DNA sequence: TGTGCCAGCAGCTTGGGACTAGCGGATACGCAGTATTTT. Translated, it gives CASSLGLADTQYF.

This clone was recorded once. This chain joins TRBV7-2 and TRBJ2-1; D is perhaps TRBD2 (6 bases). Looked up from germline, CDR1 is SGHTA and CDR2 is FQGNSA. The V end lost 1 base, the J end lost 7 bases, and 14 bases lay between the germline ends. This CDR3 region has 15 residues. Written as DNA, the CDR3 is TGTGCCAGCAGCTTAGACGGGGGACGGGAGAATGAGCAGTTCTTC. Translated, it gives CASSLDGGRENEQFF.

The V gene is TRBV10-3, the J gene TRBJ2-5; D is uncertain. The length of the CDR3 is 14 residues. Trimming pared 6 bases from V and 4 bases from J, leaving 15 bases between. Germline-derived CDR1 and CDR2 are ENHRY and SYGVKD. For the CDR3, the DNA is TGTGCCATCAGGACCGACCTCTCCCCAGAGACCCAGTACTTC. This gives the protein CAIRTDLSPETQYF.

The rearrangement links TRBV7-2 to TRBJ2-2; D is uncertain. Germline V gene data show CDR1 as SGHTA and CDR2 as FQGNSA. The V and J ends lost 0 bases and 4 bases respectively, with 9 bases between them. There are 15 residues in the CDR3. The CDR3 here is CASSLAFAGTGELFF. Written as DNA, the CDR3 is TGTGCCAGCAGCTTAGCCTTCGCAGGCACCGGGGAGCTGTTTTTT.

V is TRBV6-1 and J is TRBJ2-4; D is unclear. V was cut by 0 bases and J by 0 bases, with 6 bases left in between. Germline V gene data show CDR1 as MNHNS and CDR2 as SASEGT. The CDR3 runs to 15 residues. The CDR3 protein is CASSEAGRAKNIQYF. The CDR3 nucleotides read TGTGCCAGCAGTGAAGCTGGAAGAGCCAAAAACATTCAGTACTTC.

This chain uses TRBV5-1 with TRBJ2-1, with 8 bases lining up with TRBD2. The CDR3 sequence is 15 residues long. The V gene's germline CDR1 is SGHRS and CDR2 YFSETQ. V lost 1 base to trimming and J lost 5 bases; unmatched junction nucleotides: 5. The CDR3 sequence: CASSLKLAVNNEQFF. CDR3 DNA sequence: TGCGCCAGCAGCTTGAAACTAGCGGTCAACAATGAGCAGTTCTTC.

The V gene is TRBV2, the J gene TRBJ2-7; D is tentatively TRBD1 or TRBD2 (5 bases each). The CDR3 sequence is 14 residues long. Germline V lookup: CDR1 SNHLY, CDR2 FYNNEI. Trimming shortened V by 7 bases and J by 5 bases, and 18 bases separated the two germline ends. The CDR3: CASINPLGDDEQYF. The CDR3 DNA reads TGTGCCAGCATAAACCCCCTGGGGGACGACGAGCAGTACTTC.

The chain carries TRBV7-2 and TRBJ1-6; tentative D call: TRBD1 (5 bases). Deletions cut 2 bases from V and 4 bases from J, with 15 bases between. Per germline, CDR1 SGHTA and CDR2 FQGNSA. The length of the CDR3 is 17 residues. As DNA, the CDR3 is TGTGCCAGCAGCTTATGGTTAGAGGCAGGGTATAATTCACCCCTCCACTTT. Translation: CASSLWLEAGYNSPLHF.